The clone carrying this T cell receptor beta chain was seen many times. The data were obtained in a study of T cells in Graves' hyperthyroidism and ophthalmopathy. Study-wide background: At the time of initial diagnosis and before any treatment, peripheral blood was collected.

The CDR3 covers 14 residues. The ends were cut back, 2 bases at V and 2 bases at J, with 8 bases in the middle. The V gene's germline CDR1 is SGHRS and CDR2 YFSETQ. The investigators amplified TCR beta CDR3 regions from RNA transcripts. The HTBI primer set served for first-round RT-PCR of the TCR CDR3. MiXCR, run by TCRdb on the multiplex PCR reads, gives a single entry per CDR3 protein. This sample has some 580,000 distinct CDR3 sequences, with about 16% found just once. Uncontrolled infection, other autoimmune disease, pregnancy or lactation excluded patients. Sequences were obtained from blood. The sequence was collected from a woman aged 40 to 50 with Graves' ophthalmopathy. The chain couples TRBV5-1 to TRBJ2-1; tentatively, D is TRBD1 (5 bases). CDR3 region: CASSFRQTYNEQFF. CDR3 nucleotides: TGCGCCAGCAGCTTCCGACAGACCTACAATGAGCAGTTCTTC.